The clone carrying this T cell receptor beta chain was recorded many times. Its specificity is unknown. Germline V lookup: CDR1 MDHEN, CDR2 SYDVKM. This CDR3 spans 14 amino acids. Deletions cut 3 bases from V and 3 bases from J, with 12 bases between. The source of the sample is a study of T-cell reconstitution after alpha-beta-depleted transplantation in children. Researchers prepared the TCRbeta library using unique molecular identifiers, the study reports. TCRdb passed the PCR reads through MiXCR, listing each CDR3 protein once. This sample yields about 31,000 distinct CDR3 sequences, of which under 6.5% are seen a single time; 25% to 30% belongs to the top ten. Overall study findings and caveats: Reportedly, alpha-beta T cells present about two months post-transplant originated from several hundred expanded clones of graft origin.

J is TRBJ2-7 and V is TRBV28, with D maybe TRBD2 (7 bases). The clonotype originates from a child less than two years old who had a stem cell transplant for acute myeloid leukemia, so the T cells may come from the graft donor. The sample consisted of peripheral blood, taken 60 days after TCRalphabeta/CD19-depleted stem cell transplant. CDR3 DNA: TGTGCCAGCAGTTTGGGTAGGGGGGGCTACGAGCAGTACTTC. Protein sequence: CASSLGRGGYEQYF.